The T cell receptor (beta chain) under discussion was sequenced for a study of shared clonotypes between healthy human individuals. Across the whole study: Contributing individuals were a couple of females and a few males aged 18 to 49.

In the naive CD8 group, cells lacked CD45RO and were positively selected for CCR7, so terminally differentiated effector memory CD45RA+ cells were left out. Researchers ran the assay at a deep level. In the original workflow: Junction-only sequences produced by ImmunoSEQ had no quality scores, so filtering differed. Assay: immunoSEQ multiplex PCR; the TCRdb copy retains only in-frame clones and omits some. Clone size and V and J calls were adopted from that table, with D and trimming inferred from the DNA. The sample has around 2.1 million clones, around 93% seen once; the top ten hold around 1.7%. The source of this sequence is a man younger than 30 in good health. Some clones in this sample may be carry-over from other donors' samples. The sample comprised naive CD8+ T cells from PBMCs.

CDR3 protein: CASNNGWDEQFF. In DNA form, the CDR3 reads TGTGCCAGCAATAACGGGTGGGATGAGCAGTTCTTC. This rearrangement joins TRBV6-5 to TRBJ2-1; no clear D. Germline loops: CDR1 MNHEY, CDR2 SVGAGI. With 7 bases removed from V and 8 bases from J, the gap between germline ends came to 12 bases. This CDR3 comprises 12 residues.